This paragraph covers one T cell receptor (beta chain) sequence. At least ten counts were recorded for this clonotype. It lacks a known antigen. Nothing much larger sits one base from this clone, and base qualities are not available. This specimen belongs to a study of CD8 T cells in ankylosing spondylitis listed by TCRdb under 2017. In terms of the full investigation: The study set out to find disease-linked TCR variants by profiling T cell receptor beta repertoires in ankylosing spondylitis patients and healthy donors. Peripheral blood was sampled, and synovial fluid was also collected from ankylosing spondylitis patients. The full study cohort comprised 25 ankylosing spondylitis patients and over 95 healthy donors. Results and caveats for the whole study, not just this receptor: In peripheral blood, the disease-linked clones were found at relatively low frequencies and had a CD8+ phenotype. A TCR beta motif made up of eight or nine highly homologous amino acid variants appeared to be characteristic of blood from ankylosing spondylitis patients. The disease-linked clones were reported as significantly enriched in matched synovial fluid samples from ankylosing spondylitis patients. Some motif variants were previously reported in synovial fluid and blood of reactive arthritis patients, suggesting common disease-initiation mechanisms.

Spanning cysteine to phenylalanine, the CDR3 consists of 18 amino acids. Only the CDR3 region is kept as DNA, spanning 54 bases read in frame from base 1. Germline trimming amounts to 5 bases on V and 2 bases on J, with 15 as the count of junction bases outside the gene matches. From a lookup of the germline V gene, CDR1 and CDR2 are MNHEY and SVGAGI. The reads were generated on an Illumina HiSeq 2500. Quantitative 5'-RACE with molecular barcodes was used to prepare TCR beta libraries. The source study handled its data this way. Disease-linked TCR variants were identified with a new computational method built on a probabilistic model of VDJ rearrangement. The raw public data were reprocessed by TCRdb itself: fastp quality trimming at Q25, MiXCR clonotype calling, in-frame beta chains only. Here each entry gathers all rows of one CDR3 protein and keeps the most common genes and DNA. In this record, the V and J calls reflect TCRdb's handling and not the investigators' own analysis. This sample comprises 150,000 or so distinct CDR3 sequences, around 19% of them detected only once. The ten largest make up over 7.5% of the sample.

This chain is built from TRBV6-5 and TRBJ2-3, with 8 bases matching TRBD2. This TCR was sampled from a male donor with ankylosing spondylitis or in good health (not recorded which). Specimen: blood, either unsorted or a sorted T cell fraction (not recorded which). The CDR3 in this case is CASSPQWGARGVTDTQYF. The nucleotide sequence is TGTGCCAGCAGTCCCCAATGGGGGGCGCGGGGGGTCACAGATACGCAGTATTTT.